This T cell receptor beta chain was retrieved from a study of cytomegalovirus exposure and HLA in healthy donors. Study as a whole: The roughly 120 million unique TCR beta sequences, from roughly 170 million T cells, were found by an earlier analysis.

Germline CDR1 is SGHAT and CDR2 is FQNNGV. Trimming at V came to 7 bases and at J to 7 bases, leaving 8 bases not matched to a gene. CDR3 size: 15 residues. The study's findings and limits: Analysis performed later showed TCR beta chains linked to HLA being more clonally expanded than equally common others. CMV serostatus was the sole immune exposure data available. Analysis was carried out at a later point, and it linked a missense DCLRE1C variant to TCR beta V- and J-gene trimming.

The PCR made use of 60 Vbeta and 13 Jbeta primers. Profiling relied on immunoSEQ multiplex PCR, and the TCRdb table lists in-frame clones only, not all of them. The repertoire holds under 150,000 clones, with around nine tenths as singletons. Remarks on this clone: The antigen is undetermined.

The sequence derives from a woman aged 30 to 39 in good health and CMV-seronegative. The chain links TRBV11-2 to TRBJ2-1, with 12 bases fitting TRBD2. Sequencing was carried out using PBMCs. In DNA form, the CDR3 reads TGTGCCAGCACCACCTCTAGCGGGAGGGGAAATGAGCAGTTCTTC. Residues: CASTTSSGRGNEQFF.